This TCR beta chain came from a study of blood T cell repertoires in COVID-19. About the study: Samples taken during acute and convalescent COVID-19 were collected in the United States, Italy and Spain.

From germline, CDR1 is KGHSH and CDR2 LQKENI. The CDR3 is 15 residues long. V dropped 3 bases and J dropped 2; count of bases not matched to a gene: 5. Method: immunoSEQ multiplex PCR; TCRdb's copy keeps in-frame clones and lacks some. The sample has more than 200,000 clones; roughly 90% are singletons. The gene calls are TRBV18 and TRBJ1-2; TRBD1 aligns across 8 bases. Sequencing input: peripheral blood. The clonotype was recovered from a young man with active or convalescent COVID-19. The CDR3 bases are TGTGCCAGCTCACCCGGACAGGGAAGGAACTATGGCTACACCTTC. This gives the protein CASSPGQGRNYGYTF.